Sequencing of this T cell receptor (beta chain) was carried out in a study of blood T cells in healthy people across ages. General study results and limits: When one million T cells were used, diversity estimates were thought to be underestimates.

Comment on this clonotype: Antigen unknown.

Sample-barcoded 5' priming and a J-beta primer mix drove a second PCR of roughly 6 to 12 cycles. One entry per CDR3 protein, called by TCRdb with MiXCR from the 5' RACE reads. The table has about 970,000 distinct CDR3 sequences, 51% seen once. Healthy Russian Caucasian donors spanned ages about 6 to 90 years. The sequenced sample was blood. The receptor was derived from a woman aged 55-70 years in good health.

DNA for the CDR3: TGTGCCACTACGGACAGGGACTACGAGCAGTACTTC. Its translation is CATTDRDYEQYF. The chain links TRBV6-2 or TRBV6-3 to TRBJ2-7; 8 bases agree with TRBD1. Trimming cost V 10 bases and J 3 bases; bases outside gene matches: 5. CDR1 is MNHEY and CDR2 is SVGEGT in the germline V gene. The CDR3 length is 12 residues.